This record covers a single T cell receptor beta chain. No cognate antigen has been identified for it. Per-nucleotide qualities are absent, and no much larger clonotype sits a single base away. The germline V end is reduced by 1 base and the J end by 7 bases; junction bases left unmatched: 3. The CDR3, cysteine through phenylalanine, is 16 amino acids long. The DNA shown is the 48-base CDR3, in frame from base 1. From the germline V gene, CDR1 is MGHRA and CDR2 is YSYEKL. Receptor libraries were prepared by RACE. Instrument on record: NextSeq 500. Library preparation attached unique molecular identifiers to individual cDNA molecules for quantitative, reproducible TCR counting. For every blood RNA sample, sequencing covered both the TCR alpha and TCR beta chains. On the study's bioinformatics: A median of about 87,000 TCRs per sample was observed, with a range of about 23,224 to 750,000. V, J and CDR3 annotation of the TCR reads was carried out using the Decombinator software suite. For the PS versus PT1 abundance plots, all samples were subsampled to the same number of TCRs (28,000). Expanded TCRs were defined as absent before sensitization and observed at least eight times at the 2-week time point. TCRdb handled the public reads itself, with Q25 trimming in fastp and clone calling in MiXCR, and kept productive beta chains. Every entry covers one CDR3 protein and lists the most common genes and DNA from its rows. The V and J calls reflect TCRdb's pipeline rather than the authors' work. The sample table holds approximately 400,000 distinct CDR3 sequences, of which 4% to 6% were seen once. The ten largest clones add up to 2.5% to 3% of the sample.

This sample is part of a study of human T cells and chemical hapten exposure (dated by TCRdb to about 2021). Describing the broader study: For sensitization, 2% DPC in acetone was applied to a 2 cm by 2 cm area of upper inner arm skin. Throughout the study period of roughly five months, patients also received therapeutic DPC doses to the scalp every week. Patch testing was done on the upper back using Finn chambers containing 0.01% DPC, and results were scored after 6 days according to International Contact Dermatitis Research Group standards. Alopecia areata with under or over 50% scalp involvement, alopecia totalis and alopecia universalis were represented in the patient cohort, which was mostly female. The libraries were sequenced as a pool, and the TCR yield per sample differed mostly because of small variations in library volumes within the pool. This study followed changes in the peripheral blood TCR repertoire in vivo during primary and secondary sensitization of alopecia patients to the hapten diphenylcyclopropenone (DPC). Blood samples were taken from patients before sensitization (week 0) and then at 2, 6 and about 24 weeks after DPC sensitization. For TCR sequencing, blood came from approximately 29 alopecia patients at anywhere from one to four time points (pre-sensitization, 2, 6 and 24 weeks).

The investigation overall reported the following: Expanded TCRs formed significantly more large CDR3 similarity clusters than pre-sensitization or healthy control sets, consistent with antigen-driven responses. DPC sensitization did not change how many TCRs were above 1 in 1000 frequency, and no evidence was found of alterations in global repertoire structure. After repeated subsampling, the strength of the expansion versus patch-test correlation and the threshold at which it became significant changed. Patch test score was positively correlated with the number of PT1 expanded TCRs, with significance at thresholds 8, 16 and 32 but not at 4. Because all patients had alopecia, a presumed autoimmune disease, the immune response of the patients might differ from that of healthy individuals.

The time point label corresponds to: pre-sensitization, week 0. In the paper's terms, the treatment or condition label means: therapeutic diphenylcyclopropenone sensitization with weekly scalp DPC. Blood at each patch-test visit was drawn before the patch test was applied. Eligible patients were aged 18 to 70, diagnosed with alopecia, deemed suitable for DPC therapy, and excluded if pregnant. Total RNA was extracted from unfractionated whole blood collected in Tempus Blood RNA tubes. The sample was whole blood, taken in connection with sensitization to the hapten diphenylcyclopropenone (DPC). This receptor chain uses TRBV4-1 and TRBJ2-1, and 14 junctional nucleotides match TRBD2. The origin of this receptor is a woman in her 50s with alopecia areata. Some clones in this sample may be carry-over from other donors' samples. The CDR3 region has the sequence CASSQGLAGGRNEQFF. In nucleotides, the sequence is TGCGCCAGCAGCCAAGGACTAGCGGGGGGGCGGAATGAGCAGTTCTTC.